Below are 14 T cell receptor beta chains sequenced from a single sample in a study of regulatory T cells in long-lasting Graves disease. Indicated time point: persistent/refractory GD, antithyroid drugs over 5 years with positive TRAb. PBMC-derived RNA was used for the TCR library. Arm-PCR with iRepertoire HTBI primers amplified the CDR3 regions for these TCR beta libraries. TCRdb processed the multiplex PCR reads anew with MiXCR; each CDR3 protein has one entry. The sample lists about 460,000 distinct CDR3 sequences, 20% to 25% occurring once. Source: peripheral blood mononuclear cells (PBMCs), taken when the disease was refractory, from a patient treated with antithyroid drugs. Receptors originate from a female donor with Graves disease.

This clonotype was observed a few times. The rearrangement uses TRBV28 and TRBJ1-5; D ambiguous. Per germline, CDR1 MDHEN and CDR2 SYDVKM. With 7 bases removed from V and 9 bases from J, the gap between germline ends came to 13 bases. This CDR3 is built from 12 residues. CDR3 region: CASTSLHGPQHF. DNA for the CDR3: TGTGCCAGCACTTCCCTCCACGGGCCCCAGCATTTT.

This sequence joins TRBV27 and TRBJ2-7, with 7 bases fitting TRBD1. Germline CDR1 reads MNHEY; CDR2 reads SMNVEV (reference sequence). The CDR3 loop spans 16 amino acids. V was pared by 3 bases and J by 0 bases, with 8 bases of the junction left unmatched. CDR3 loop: CASSLSGQYSSYEQYF. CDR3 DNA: TGTGCCAGCAGTTTGTCGGGACAGTACAGCTCCTACGAGCAGTACTTC.

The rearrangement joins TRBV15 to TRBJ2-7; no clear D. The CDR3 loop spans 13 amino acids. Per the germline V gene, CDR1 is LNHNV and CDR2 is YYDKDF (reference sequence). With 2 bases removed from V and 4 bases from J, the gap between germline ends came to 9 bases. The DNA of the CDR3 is TGTGCCACCAGCAGAATAATTGGGTACGAGCAGTACTTC. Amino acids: CATSRIIGYEQYF.

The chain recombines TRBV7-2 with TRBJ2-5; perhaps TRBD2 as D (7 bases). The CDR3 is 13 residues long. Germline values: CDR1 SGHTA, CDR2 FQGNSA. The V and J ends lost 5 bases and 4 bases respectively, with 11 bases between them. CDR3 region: CTSSRGAGETQYF. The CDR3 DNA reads TGTACCAGCAGCCGGGGGGCCGGAGAGACCCAGTACTTC.

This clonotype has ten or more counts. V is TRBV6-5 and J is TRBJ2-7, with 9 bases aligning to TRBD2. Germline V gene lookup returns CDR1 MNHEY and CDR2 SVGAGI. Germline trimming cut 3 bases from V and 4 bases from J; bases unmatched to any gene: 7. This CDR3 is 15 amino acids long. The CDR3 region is CASSYPRTSEYEQYF. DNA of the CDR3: TGTGCCAGCAGTTATCCTCGGACTAGCGAGTACGAGCAGTACTTC.

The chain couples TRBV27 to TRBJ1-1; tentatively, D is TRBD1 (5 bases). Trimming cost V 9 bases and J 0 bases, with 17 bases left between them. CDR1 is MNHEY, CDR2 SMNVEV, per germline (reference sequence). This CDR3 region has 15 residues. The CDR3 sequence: CASSTERPMNTEAFF. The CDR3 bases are TGTGCCAGTTCGACAGAGCGTCCTATGAACACTGAAGCTTTCTTT.

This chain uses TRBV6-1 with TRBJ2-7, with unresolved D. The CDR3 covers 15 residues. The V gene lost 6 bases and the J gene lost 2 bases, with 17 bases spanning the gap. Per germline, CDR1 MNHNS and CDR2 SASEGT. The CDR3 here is CASSKLQERTYEQYF. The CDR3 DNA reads TGTGCCAGCAGCAAATTACAAGAGAGAACCTACGAGCAGTACTTC.

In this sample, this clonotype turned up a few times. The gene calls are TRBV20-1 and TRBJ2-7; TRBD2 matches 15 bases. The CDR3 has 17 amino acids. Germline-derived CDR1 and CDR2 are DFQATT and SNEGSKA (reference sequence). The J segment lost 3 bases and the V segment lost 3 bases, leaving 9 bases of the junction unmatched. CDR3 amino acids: CSASPPGTSGGSYEQYF. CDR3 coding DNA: TGCAGTGCTAGCCCACCGGGGACTAGCGGGGGGAGCTACGAGCAGTACTTC.

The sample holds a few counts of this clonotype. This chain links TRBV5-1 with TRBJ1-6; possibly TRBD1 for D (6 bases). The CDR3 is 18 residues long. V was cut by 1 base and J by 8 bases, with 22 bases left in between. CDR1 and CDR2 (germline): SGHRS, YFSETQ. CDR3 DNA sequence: TGCGCCAGCAGCTTGAGAGTGCGGGGGGCGGCTTCTGATTCACCCCTCCACTTT. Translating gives CASSLRVRGAASDSPLHF.

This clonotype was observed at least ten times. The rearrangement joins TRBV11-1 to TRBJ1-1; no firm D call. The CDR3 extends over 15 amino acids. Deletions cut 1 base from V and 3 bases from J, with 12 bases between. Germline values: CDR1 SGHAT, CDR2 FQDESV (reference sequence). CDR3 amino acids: CASSLVSAADTEAFF. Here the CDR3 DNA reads TGTGCCAGCAGCTTAGTTAGTGCGGCTGACACTGAAGCTTTCTTT.

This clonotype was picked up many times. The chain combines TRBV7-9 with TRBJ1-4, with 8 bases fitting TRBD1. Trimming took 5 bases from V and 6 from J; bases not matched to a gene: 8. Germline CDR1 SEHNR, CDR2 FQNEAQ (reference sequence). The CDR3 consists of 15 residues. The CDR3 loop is CASSTRQGIDEKLFF. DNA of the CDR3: TGTGCCAGCAGCACCAGACAGGGGATAGATGAAAAACTGTTTTTT.

In DNA form, the CDR3 reads TGTGCCAGCAGTTTAGCGGGAGGCCGGAAAGCCGGGGAGCTGTTTTTT. This sequence encodes CASSLAGGRKAGELFF. J is TRBJ2-2 and V is TRBV12-3 or TRBV12-4; TRBD2 might be the D (6 bases). V was pared by 0 bases and J by 6 bases, with 14 bases between. The CDR3 covers 16 residues.

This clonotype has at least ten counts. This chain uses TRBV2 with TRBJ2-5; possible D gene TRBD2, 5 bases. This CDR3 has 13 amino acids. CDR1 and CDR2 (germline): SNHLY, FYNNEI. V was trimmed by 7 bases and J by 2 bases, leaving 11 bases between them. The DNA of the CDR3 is TGTGCCAGCACCCGGGGTTTACAAGAGACCCAGTACTTC. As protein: CASTRGLQETQYF.

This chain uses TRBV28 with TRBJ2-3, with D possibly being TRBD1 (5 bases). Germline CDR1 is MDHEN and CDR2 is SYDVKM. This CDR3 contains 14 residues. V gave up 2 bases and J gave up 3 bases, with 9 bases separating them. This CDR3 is CASSLVRVTDTQYF. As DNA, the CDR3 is TGTGCCAGCAGTTTAGTCAGGGTAACAGATACGCAGTATTTT.